This TCR beta chain was sequenced in a study of blood T cell repertoires in COVID-19. Study-level information: Acute and convalescent COVID-19 samples came from the United States, Italy and Spain. T cells, B-cell-depleted T cells, or PBMCs supplied cDNA or gDNA.

Methods used by the authors: Amplification from reference gene primers served as the basis for estimated nucleated cell counts. Method: immunoSEQ multiplex PCR; TCRdb's copy keeps in-frame clones and lacks some. V and J calls and clone size come straight from that table; D and trimming were deduced from the DNA. The sample records roughly 56,000 clones, approximately 83% being singletons. Between the trimmed V and J ends, which lost 4 bases and 4 bases, there was a span of 11 bases. This CDR3 comprises 13 residues. CDR1 is SGHTA and CDR2 is FQGTGA in the germline V gene. This clonotype was sampled from a human donor in a cohort sampled during active COVID-19. Sequenced material: peripheral blood. The chain is built from TRBV7-3 and TRBJ2-7; tentative D call: TRBD2 (6 bases). CDR3 DNA sequence: TGTGCCAGCAGCTCGGGACTGGGATACGAGCAGTACTTC. It encodes CASSSGLGYEQYF. Combining the CDR3 with reference TRBV7-3 and TRBJ2-7 gives the whole variable domain GAGVSQTPSNKVTEKGKYVELRCDPISGHTALYWYRQSLGQGPEFLIYFQGTGAADDSGLPNDRFFAVRPEGSVSTLKIQRTERGDSAVYLCASSSGLGYEQYFGPGTRLTVT.